These 22 T cell receptor beta chains share one sample of origin, sequenced in a study of blood T cell repertoires in COVID-19. Assay: immunoSEQ multiplex PCR; the TCRdb copy retains only in-frame clones and omits some. This sample carries 100,000 or so clones, 70% to 90% of them seen once, and the ten largest clones take around 4%. Sample: peripheral blood. Receptor source: a man in his 60s with acute or convalescent COVID-19.

The chain has TRBV19 and TRBJ1-2; 9 bases align to TRBD1. With 7 bases clipped from V and 6 bases from J, the junction kept 12 bases outside the gene matches. CDR3 size: 15 residues. The germline gives CDR1 LNHDA, CDR2 SQIVND (reference sequence). CDR3 in amino acids: CASNALRGQGHGYTF. The CDR3 region has the DNA TGTGCCAGTAATGCACTCAGGGGACAGGGCCATGGCTACACCTTC.

The chain employs TRBV5-4 and TRBJ2-3; 7 nucleotides align to TRBD1. Trimming took 2 bases from V and 3 from J; bases not matched to a gene: 3. Germline V gene lookup returns CDR1 SGHNT and CDR2 YYREEE (reference sequence). CDR3 length: 14 residues. The CDR3 DNA reads TGTGCCAGCAGCTTTGGACAGGCTACAGATACGCAGTATTTT. Translation: CASSFGQATDTQYF.

The chain employs TRBV7-9 and TRBJ1-6; D uncertain. From germline, CDR1 is SEHNR and CDR2 FQNEAQ (reference sequence). This CDR3 is 13 amino acids long. V lost 6 bases, J lost 7 bases, and 10 bases lay in between. The CDR3, as DNA: TGTGCCAGCAGGCAGAGCGGCAATTCACCCCTCCACTTT. Amino acids: CASRQSGNSPLHF.

The chain couples TRBV4-1 to TRBJ1-1; the match to TRBD1 covers 8 bases. CDR3 length equals 16 residues. Losses at the gene ends were 4 bases for V and 1 base for J; bases not matched to a gene: 8. CDR1 MGHRA and CDR2 YSYEKL come from the germline V gene. The CDR3 is CASSPNAGGWNTEAFF. DNA for the CDR3: TGCGCCAGCAGCCCAAATGCAGGGGGCTGGAACACTGAAGCTTTCTTT.

This sequence joins TRBV30 and TRBJ1-3, with D unresolved. This CDR3 region has 14 residues. V lost 2 bases and J lost 0, with 8 bases in between. CDR1 is GTSNPN and CDR2 is SVGIG in the germline V gene (reference sequence). CDR3 sequence reads: CAWSLRGSGNTIYF. The CDR3 coding sequence is TGTGCCTGGAGTCTACGGGGCTCTGGAAACACCATATATTTT. The whole variable domain, filled in from reference TRBV30 and TRBJ1-3, reads SQTIHQWPATLVQPVGSPLSLECTVEGTSNPNLYWYRQAAGRGLQLLFYSVGIGQISSEVPQNLSASRPQDRQFILSSKKLLLSDSGFYLCAWSLRGSGNTIYFGEGSWLTVV.

This clone occurred once. The chain has TRBV7-9 and TRBJ2-7; D possibly corresponds to TRBD2 (5 bases). V was pared by 5 bases and J by 3 bases, with 8 bases between. This CDR3 spans 12 amino acids. Germline loops: CDR1 SEHNR, CDR2 FQNEAQ (reference sequence). The CDR3, as DNA: TGTGCCAGCAGCCGAACTAGCTACGAGCAGTACTTC. Amino acid sequence: CASSRTSYEQYF.

The CDR3, as DNA: TGTGCCAGCAGTTTTGGGGACAGATTCAACTATGGCTACACCTTC. Protein sequence: CASSFGDRFNYGYTF. The chain has TRBV28 and TRBJ1-2; 7 positions agree with TRBD1. The CDR3 sequence is 15 residues long. Per the germline V gene, CDR1 is MDHEN and CDR2 is SYDVKM. V lost 3 bases to trimming and J lost 2 bases; unmatched junction nucleotides: 6.

Ten or more counts support this clone. The chain has TRBV20-1 and TRBJ1-2; no reliable D call. The germline gives CDR1 DFQATT, CDR2 SNEGSKA (reference sequence). This CDR3 has 11 residues. Trimming pared 2 bases from V and 2 bases from J, leaving 3 bases between. The CDR3 DNA sequence: TGCAGTGCTAGACAGAACTATGGCTACACCTTC. It encodes CSARQNYGYTF.

The rearrangement links TRBV29-1 to TRBJ2-5, with TRBD2 matching over 12 bases. Germline V gene sequence: CDR1 SQVTM, CDR2 ANQGSEA. The V gene end was trimmed by 4 bases and the J gene end by 5 bases; junction bases not matched to a gene: 8. The CDR3 totals 15 residues. The CDR3 DNA reads as TGCAGCGTTGTCGGGGCTAGCGGGGGGGCTGAGACCCAGTACTTC. This gives the protein CSVVGASGGAETQYF.

The gene calls are TRBV6-6 and TRBJ2-1, with 11 bases identical to TRBD2. CDR1 is MNHNY, CDR2 SVGAGI, per germline (reference sequence). The CDR3 length is 20 residues. V was clipped by 6 bases and J by 0 bases; unmatched bases: 16. The CDR3 protein is CASSSASPSGGMGSYNEQFF. CDR3 nucleotides: TGTGCCAGCAGCTCCGCAAGCCCTAGCGGGGGGATGGGCTCCTACAATGAGCAGTTCTTC.

The J gene is TRBJ2-5, the V gene TRBV3-1 (or the pseudogene TRBV3-2); 10 bases fit TRBD2. The germline gives CDR1 LGHDT, CDR2 YNNKEL (reference sequence). This CDR3 contains 16 residues. The V segment lost 5 bases and the J segment 5 bases; nucleotides outside the gene matches: 11. In DNA, the CDR3 is TGTGCCAGCAGCTCAGGCAGCGGGAGGGCCTCGGAGACCCAGTACTTC. Translated: CASSSGSGRASETQYF.

The chain is built from TRBV5-1 and TRBJ1-1; 7 bases are a match to TRBD1. The CDR3 spans 13 residues. The germline V gene encodes CDR1 SGHRS and CDR2 YFSETQ. Trimming removed 4 bases from V and 6 bases from J; junction bases left unmatched: 6. The CDR3 loop is CASSQGVQSEAFF. The CDR3, as DNA: TGCGCCAGCAGCCAGGGGGTCCAGTCTGAAGCTTTCTTT.

The V gene is TRBV5-1, the J gene TRBJ1-1, with unresolved D. V gave up 0 bases and J gave up 2 bases, with 14 bases separating them. Germline loops: CDR1 SGHRS, CDR2 YFSETQ. The CDR3 sequence is 16 residues long. CDR3: CASSLARSQLNTEAFF. CDR3 nucleotide sequence: TGCGCCAGCAGCTTGGCCCGTTCACAGCTCAACACTGAAGCTTTCTTT. Based on the CDR3 plus reference TRBV5-1 and TRBJ1-1, the full variable domain is KAGVTQTPRYLIKTRGQQVTLSCSPISGHRSVSWYQQTPGQGLQFLFEYFSETQRNKGNFPGRFSGRQFSNSRSEMNVSTLELGDSALYLCASSLARSQLNTEAFFGQGTRLTVV.

The chain employs TRBV6-5 and TRBJ2-7; TRBD1 matches at 7 bases. V lost 4 bases to trimming and J lost 4 bases; unmatched junction nucleotides: 13. This CDR3 contains 16 residues. The germline gives CDR1 MNHEY, CDR2 SVGAGI. CDR3 in DNA: TGTGCCAGCAGTTCCTCGGGGACAGCACTCGTTTACGAGCAGTACGTC. Encoded protein: CASSSSGTALVYEQYV.

The V gene is TRBV30, the J gene TRBJ1-5, with no clear D. Germline V lookup: CDR1 GTSNPN, CDR2 SVGIG (reference sequence). CDR3 length: 15 residues. V dropped 2 bases and J dropped 0 bases, with 11 bases sitting between them. The chain's CDR3 is CAWSREAFSNQPQHF. The CDR3, as DNA: TGTGCCTGGAGTCGGGAGGCTTTTAGCAATCAGCCCCAGCATTTT. The whole variable domain, remainder taken from reference TRBV30 and TRBJ1-5, is SQTIHQWPATLVQPVGSPLSLECTVEGTSNPNLYWYRQAAGRGLQLLFYSVGIGQISSEVPQNLSASRPQDRQFILSSKKLLLSDSGFYLCAWSREAFSNQPQHFGDGTRLSIL.

The genes are TRBV7-9 and TRBJ1-1; 10 bases map to TRBD1. V gave up 5 bases and J gave up 7 bases; unmatched junction bases: 7. Germline-derived CDR1 and CDR2 are SEHNR and FQNEAQ (reference sequence). This CDR3 has 14 amino acids. Here the CDR3 DNA reads TGTGCCAGCAGCAGGGGAGGACAGGGGGGTGAAGCTTTCTTT. This gives the protein CASSRGGQGGEAFF.

CDR3: CASSLAGREILHEQFF. The CDR3 nucleotides are TGTGCCAGCAGCTTAGCGGGGCGGGAGATCCTTCATGAGCAGTTCTTC. V is TRBV7-2 and J is TRBJ2-1; TRBD2 aligns across 7 bases. V shed 0 bases and J 8 bases; nucleotides not matched to a gene: 10. CDR3 size: 16 residues. The germline gives CDR1 SGHTA, CDR2 FQGNSA.

The J gene is TRBJ1-5, the V gene TRBV5-1, with D perhaps TRBD1 (5 bases). Trimming stripped 4 bases from V and 3 bases from J, with 11 bases between. The CDR3 runs 14 residues. Germline V gene data show CDR1 as SGHRS and CDR2 as YFSETQ. The CDR3 DNA reads TGCGCCAGCAGCCCCGGGGGAATCAATCAGCCCCAGCATTTT. This translates into CASSPGGINQPQHF.

This sequence joins TRBV14 and TRBJ1-2; TRBD1 matches at 7 bases. This CDR3 is 15 amino acids long. V was pared by 4 bases and J by 4 bases, with 9 bases of the junction left unmatched. CDR1 and CDR2 (germline): SGHDN, FVKESK. In DNA, the CDR3 is TGTGCCAGCAGCCGTTACCGGGACAGCATCTATGGCTACACCTTC. Encoded protein: CASSRYRDSIYGYTF.

This chain connects TRBV27 to TRBJ2-1; 9 bases match TRBD2. CDR3 length equals 15 residues. The germline CDR1 and CDR2 sequences are MNHEY and SMNVEV (reference sequence). The J segment lost 6 bases and the V segment lost 3 bases, leaving 6 bases of the junction unmatched. The CDR3 DNA reads TGTGCCAGCAGTTTCAGCGGGAGGAGAGGCAATGAGCAGTTCTTC. Its protein product is CASSFSGRRGNEQFF.

This chain connects TRBV2 to TRBJ2-1; 11 nucleotides line up with TRBD2. The germline gives CDR1 SNHLY, CDR2 FYNNEI. This CDR3 has 15 amino acids. The ends lost 5 bases at V and 8 bases at J; junction bases unmatched: 8. CDR3 nucleotides: TGTGCCAGCAGTAGGGTTAGCGGGGGGGCGGATGAGCAGTTCTTC. It is translated as CASSRVSGGADEQFF. The whole variable domain, remainder taken from reference TRBV2 and TRBJ2-1, is EPEVTQTPSHQVTQMGQEVILRCVPISNHLYFYWYRQILGQKVEFLVSFYNNEISEKSEIFDDQFSVERPDGSNFTLKIRSTKLEDSAMYFCASSRVSGGADEQFFGPGTRLTVL.

This sequence joins TRBV30 and TRBJ1-2, with D possibly TRBD1 on 5 matching bases. This CDR3 contains 14 residues. V lost 3 bases, J lost 7 bases, and 18 bases lay in between. CDR1 is GTSNPN and CDR2 is SVGIG in the germline V gene (reference sequence). This CDR3 is CAWSYVGFQGGYTF. The CDR3 nucleotides are TGTGCCTGGAGCTATGTAGGGTTTCAGGGTGGCTACACCTTC.